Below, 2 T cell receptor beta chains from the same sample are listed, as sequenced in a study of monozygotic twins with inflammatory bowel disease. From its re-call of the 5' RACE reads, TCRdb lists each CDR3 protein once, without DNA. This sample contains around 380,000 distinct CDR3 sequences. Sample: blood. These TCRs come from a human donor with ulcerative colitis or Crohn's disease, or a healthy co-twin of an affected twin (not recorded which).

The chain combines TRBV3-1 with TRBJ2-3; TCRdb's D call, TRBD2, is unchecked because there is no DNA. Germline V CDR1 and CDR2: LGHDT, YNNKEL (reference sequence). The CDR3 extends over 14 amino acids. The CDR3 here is CASSPYTEADTQYF.

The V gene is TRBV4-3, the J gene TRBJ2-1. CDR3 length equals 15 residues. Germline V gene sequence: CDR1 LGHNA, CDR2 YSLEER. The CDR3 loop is CASSQLQTDSNEQFF.